The rows below give T cell receptor beta chains drawn from one sample of a study of molecular identifiers for immune sequencing clone quantification. MiXCR was run by TCRdb on the PCR reads, yielding one entry per CDR3 protein. Among around 300,000 distinct CDR3 sequences listed, about a quarter were seen once. Specimen: naive CD8+ T cells from blood, with Jurkat cell RNA spiked in. The source is a human donor in good health. Some libraries in this study had Jurkat cell RNA spiked in. The CDR3 runs from the conserved cysteine through the conserved F or W. Each record gives: clone size, D gene, V gene, J gene, CDR3 protein, CDR3 DNA. The D gene is left open where the match is weak. For some rows the clone size is stated as once, few or many, or as a class when expanded; others skip it.

>few|NA|TRBV2|TRBJ2-7
CASRGYRETYEQYF
TGTGCCAGCAGGGGGTACAGGGAGACCTACGAGCAGTACTTC
>many|NA|TRBV20-1|TRBJ2-7
CSARDRAYEQYF
TGCAGTGCTCGGGACCGTGCCTACGAGCAGTACTTC
>many|TRBD1|TRBV29-1|TRBJ2-5
CSVDVRGRRETQYF
TGCAGCGTTGATGTGAGGGGGCGCCGAGAGACCCAGTACTTC
>NA|NA|TRBV24-1|TRBJ2-1
CATSSKSSYNEQFF
TGTGCCACCAGTAGTAAAAGCTCCTACAATGAGCAGTTCTTC
>many|NA|TRBV7-9|TRBJ1-4
CASSRTVANEKLFF
TGTGCCAGCAGCCGGACAGTAGCTAATGAAAAACTGTTTTTT
>many|TRBD2|TRBV6-2/TRBV6-3|TRBJ2-2
CASSLLGLAGELFF
TGTGCCAGCAGTTTATTAGGACTAGCCGGGGAGCTGTTTTTT
>many|NA|TRBV7-9|TRBJ2-1
CASSLSWGQIDNEQFF
TGTGCCAGCAGCTTATCATGGGGCCAGATAGACAATGAGCAGTTCTTC
>NA|NA|TRBV25-1|TRBJ1-1
CASSEYGQANTEAFF
TGTGCCAGCAGTGAATATGGGCAGGCGAACACTGAAGCTTTCTTT
>few|NA|TRBV28|TRBJ1-1
CASSGPRQRMNTEAFF
TGTGCCAGCAGTGGGCCCCGACAGCGCATGAACACTGAAGCTTTCTTT
>many|NA|TRBV2|TRBJ1-6
CASSEVQSSYNSPLHF
TGTGCCAGCAGTGAAGTTCAGAGCTCCTATAATTCACCCCTCCACTTT
>many|TRBD1|TRBV5-1|TRBJ2-7
CASSPAPGQGSYEQYF
TGCGCCAGCAGCCCAGCCCCGGGACAGGGCTCCTACGAGCAGTACTTC
>NA|NA|TRBV5-1|TRBJ2-7
CASSLDNDYEQYF
TGCGCCAGCAGCTTGGATAACGACTACGAGCAGTACTTC
>many|NA|TRBV29-1|TRBJ1-1
CSVGGGENTEAFF
TGCAGCGTTGGTGGAGGGGAGAACACTGAAGCTTTCTTT
>few|NA|TRBV4-1|TRBJ2-3
CASSDGGTGFTDTQYF
TGCGCCAGCAGCGATGGAGGTACAGGGTTTACAGATACGCAGTATTTT
>few|TRBD1|TRBV5-1|TRBJ2-7
CASSLGQGSLHSSYEQYF
TGCGCCAGCAGCTTGGGACAGGGGAGCCTCCATAGCTCCTACGAGCAGTACTTC
>few|NA|TRBV11-2|TRBJ2-7
CASSSQDSSYEQYF
TGTGCCAGCAGCTCACAGGACAGCTCCTACGAGCAGTACTTC
>many|TRBD2|TRBV29-1|TRBJ2-2
CSVLEFYSGSLTGELFF
TGCAGCGTCCTCGAATTCTATAGCGGGAGTCTCACCGGGGAGCTGTTTTTT
>many|TRBD2|TRBV5-1|TRBJ2-3
CASSQRGLAGGPSTDTQYF
TGCGCCAGCAGCCAGAGAGGACTAGCGGGAGGGCCGAGCACAGATACGCAGTATTTT
>NA|NA|TRBV7-9|TRBJ1-1
CASSLWDNTEAFF
TGTGCCAGCAGCTTATGGGACAACACTGAAGCTTTCTTT
>NA|TRBD1|TRBV19|TRBJ1-2
CASRWTGGSYGYAF
TGTGCCAGTAGGTGGACAGGGGGAAGCTATGGCTACGCCTTC
>NA|NA|TRBV4-3|TRBJ1-1
CASSQVGGTEAFF
TGCGCCAGCAGCCAAGTGGGGGGTACTGAAGCTTTCTTT
>few|NA|TRBV2|TRBJ2-7
CASSEAGKTYEQYF
TGTGCCAGCAGTGAAGCGGGCAAGACCTACGAGCAGTACTTC
>many|NA|TRBV5-4|TRBJ2-7
CASSSSGQFYEQYF
TGTGCCAGCAGCTCCTCCGGACAGTTCTACGAGCAGTACTTC
>many|NA|TRBV27|TRBJ2-3
CASSLFLGGSTDTQYF
TGTGCCAGCAGTTTATTTTTGGGGGGAAGCACAGATACGCAGTATTTT
>few|NA|TRBV11-2|TRBJ2-3
CASSSPSSTADTDTQYF
TGTGCCAGCAGCTCCCCCTCGTCGACGGCTGACACAGATACGCAGTATTTT
>many|NA|TRBV29-1|TRBJ2-3
CSEQEAYTQYF
TGCAGCGAACAGGAGGCGTATACGCAGTATTTT
>many|TRBD2|TRBV5-1|TRBJ2-7
CASSLDRGVYSYEQYF
TGCGCCAGCAGCTTGGACCGGGGGGTCTACTCCTACGAGCAGTACTTC
>few|NA|TRBV9|TRBJ1-1
CASSVAGKGTEAFF
TGTGCCAGCAGCGTAGCTGGAAAAGGGACTGAAGCTTTCTTT
>NA|TRBD2|TRBV7-9|TRBJ2-1
CASRPGTSANNEQFF
TGTGCCAGCAGACCCGGGACTAGCGCCAACAATGAGCAGTTCTTC
>few|TRBD1|TRBV20-1|TRBJ2-7
CSAADEGASQYF
TGCAGTGCTGCCGACGAGGGGGCGTCGCAGTACTTC
>few|NA|TRBV5-4|TRBJ1-5
CASSFYGQPLNQPQHF
TGTGCCAGCAGCTTCTATGGGCAGCCACTCAATCAGCCCCAGCATTTT
>NA|TRBD1|TRBV6-1|TRBJ2-3
CASSIYRGRTDTQYF
TGTGCCAGCTCAATCTACAGGGGGCGTACAGATACGCAGTATTTT